The rows below give T cell receptor beta chains drawn from one sample of a study of cytomegalovirus exposure and HLA in healthy donors. The assay was immunoSEQ multiplex PCR, and TCRdb's table has in-frame clones only and misses some. Altogether about 120,000 clones are present, 88% being singletons, with the ten largest covering 1.4%. The sample was PBMCs. The receptors here all came from a woman under 40 in good health and CMV-seropositive. Each CDR3 is given with its conserved first and last residue. D genes are given only for firm matches. Not every row has a clone size; where given, it reads once, few, many or a size class.

J gene | D gene | clone size | V gene | CDR3 protein | CDR3 DNA
TRBJ1-4 | NA | once | TRBV7-2 | CASSSTPGNEKLFF | TGTGCCAGCAGCTCGACACCGGGGAATGAAAAACTGTTTTTT
TRBJ2-7 | NA | once | TRBV7-2 | CASSLMQGTEQYF | TGTGCCAGCAGCTTAATGCAGGGGACCGAGCAGTACTTC
TRBJ2-7 | TRBD1 | NA | TRBV27 | CASKPGQGAYEQYF | TGTGCCAGCAAGCCGGGACAGGGGGCCTACGAGCAGTACTTC
TRBJ1-1 | TRBD1 | NA | TRBV5-6 | CASSSQGVTEAFF | TGTGCCAGCAGCTCCCAGGGGGTCACTGAAGCTTTCTTT
TRBJ2-7 | TRBD1 | NA | TRBV29-1 | CSGDRVESYEQYF | TGCAGCGGGGACAGGGTCGAATCCTACGAGCAGTACTTC
TRBJ2-1 | NA | NA | TRBV2 | CASSDVSLIEQFF | TGTGCCAGCAGTGATGTTAGCCTCATTGAGCAGTTCTTC
TRBJ2-1 | NA | NA | TRBV9 | CASSGTGELIYNEQFF | TGTGCCAGCAGCGGCACCGGTGAACTAATCTACAATGAGCAGTTCTTC
TRBJ1-1 | NA | NA | TRBV7-2 | CASSYTGNTEAFF | TGTGCCAGCAGCTATACAGGGAACACTGAAGCTTTCTTT
TRBJ2-3 | NA | few | TRBV13 | CASSLVGAQTDTQYF | TGTGCCAGCAGCTTAGTGGGGGCGCAAACAGATACGCAGTATTTT
TRBJ2-7 | NA | NA | TRBV15 | CATSAGYHYEQYF | TGTGCCACCAGCGCAGGGTATCACTACGAGCAGTACTTC
TRBJ2-1 | TRBD2 | NA | TRBV7-3 | CASSSGLATDNEQFF | TGTGCCAGCAGCTCCGGACTAGCGACGGACAATGAGCAGTTCTTC
TRBJ1-1 | NA | NA | TRBV7-3 | CASSLEGGRLSEAFF | TGTGCCAGCAGCTTAGAGGGTGGGAGGTTGTCTGAAGCTTTCTTT
TRBJ2-2 | TRBD2 | NA | TRBV7-8 | CASSLLAGAPLDGELFF | TGTGCCAGCAGTTTACTAGCGGGGGCCCCCTTGGACGGGGAGCTGTTTTTT
TRBJ2-7 | TRBD2 | NA | TRBV14 | CASSASGSYEQYF | TGTGCCAGCAGCGCTAGCGGGAGCTACGAGCAGTACTTC
TRBJ2-1 | NA | NA | TRBV11-2 | CASSLGSRADEQFF | TGTGCCAGCAGCTTAGGGAGCAGGGCCGATGAGCAGTTCTTC
TRBJ2-7 | NA | NA | TRBV29-1 | CSAAALGADEQYF | TGCAGCGCAGCGGCGCTGGGTGCGGACGAGCAGTACTTC
TRBJ2-3 | TRBD2 | NA | TRBV7-9 | CASSPPLRLAQDTQYF | TGTGCCAGCAGCCCCCCTTTGAGACTAGCGCAAGATACGCAGTATTTT
TRBJ2-1 | TRBD2 | NA | TRBV30 | CAWNGGGSSNEQFF | TGTGCCTGGAATGGGGGGGGTTCATCCAATGAGCAGTTCTTC
TRBJ1-1 | NA | NA | TRBV5-6 | CASSLAGWGLNTEAFF | TGTGCCAGCAGCTTGGCGGGTTGGGGGCTGAACACTGAAGCTTTCTTT
TRBJ2-3 | NA | once | TRBV28 | CASREPTGTSTDTQYF | TGTGCCAGCAGGGAGCCGACAGGGACTAGCACAGATACGCAGTATTTT
TRBJ1-1 | NA | NA | TRBV5-1 | CASSSSRVTEAFF | TGCGCCAGCAGCTCGTCACGGGTCACTGAAGCTTTCTTT
TRBJ2-7 | NA | once | TRBV4-1 | CASSQLSVSEQYF | TGCGCCAGCAGCCAACTGAGCGTTTCCGAGCAGTACTTC
TRBJ1-6 | NA | NA | TRBV4-1 | CASSRWAPEMGSPLHF | TGCGCCAGCAGCCGGTGGGCCCCCGAAATGGGTTCACCCCTCCACTTT
TRBJ1-5 | NA | NA | TRBV6-6 | CASSYIGVNQPQHF | TGTGCCAGCAGTTACATCGGAGTCAATCAGCCCCAGCATTTT
TRBJ1-1 | TRBD1 | NA | TRBV27 | CASSRTGMNTEAFF | TGTGCCAGCAGTCGGACAGGGATGAACACTGAAGCTTTCTTT
TRBJ2-5 | TRBD2 | NA | TRBV6-5 | CASSYLAGEHQETQYF | TGTGCCAGCAGTTACTTGGCGGGAGAGCACCAAGAGACCCAGTACTTC
TRBJ2-1 | NA | NA | TRBV4-2 | CASSQGFPDRSYNEQFF | TGTGCCAGCAGCCAAGGTTTCCCCGACAGATCCTACAATGAGCAGTTCTTC
TRBJ1-2 | NA | NA | TRBV28 | CASSLFFAEPCTF | TGTGCCAGCAGTTTATTCTTCGCGGAGCCCTGTACCTTC
TRBJ1-5 | NA | NA | TRBV4-2 | CASSQVGAPREPQHF | TGTGCCAGCAGCCAAGTGGGGGCGCCCCGGGAGCCCCAGCATTTT
TRBJ2-5 | NA | NA | TRBV10-1 | CASSELAMETQYF | TGCGCCAGCAGTGAATTAGCGATGGAGACCCAGTACTTC
TRBJ1-6 | TRBD1 | NA | TRBV7-9 | CASSKGPGQGSPLHF | TGTGCCAGCAGCAAAGGCCCCGGACAGGGTTCACCCCTCCACTTT
TRBJ1-2 | TRBD1 | NA | TRBV29-1 | CSARDRDGYTF | TGCAGCGCCAGGGACAGGGATGGCTACACCTTC
TRBJ2-1 | NA | NA | TRBV4-3 | CASSQDDPDRSSYNEQFF | TGCGCCAGCAGCCAAGATGACCCCGACAGAAGCTCCTACAATGAGCAGTTCTTC
TRBJ2-1 | TRBD2 | once | TRBV4-3 | CASSRGGKGEQFF | TGCGCCAGCAGTCGGGGGGGGAAGGGTGAGCAGTTCTTC
TRBJ2-1 | TRBD1 | NA | TRBV6-6 | CASSDRQGAFNEQFF | TGTGCCAGCAGTGACCGACAGGGGGCGTTCAATGAGCAGTTCTTC
TRBJ2-7 | NA | NA | TRBV1 | CTRDSGGNYEQYF | TGCACCCGGGATAGCGGGGGAAACTACGAGCAGTACTTC
TRBJ2-1 | NA | NA | TRBV7-8 | CASSLQGISSNEQFF | TGTGCCAGCAGCTTACAGGGAATTAGCAGCAATGAGCAGTTCTTC
TRBJ2-7 | TRBD2 | NA | TRBV7-9 | CASSTVGGPLAVLSYEQYF | TGTGCCAGCAGCACCGTGGGGGGCCCACTAGCGGTACTCTCCTACGAGCAGTACTTC
TRBJ1-2 | TRBD1 | few | TRBV7-9 | CASSSETGWDYGYTF | TGTGCCAGCAGCTCAGAGACAGGGTGGGACTATGGCTACACCTTC
TRBJ1-2 | TRBD1 | NA | TRBV30 | CAWTKQGAGGYTF | TGTGCCTGGACAAAACAGGGGGCTGGAGGCTACACCTTC
TRBJ2-5 | TRBD2 | NA | TRBV18 | CASSPVAGGGETQYF | TGTGCCAGCTCACCAGTAGCGGGAGGTGGAGAGACCCAGTACTTC
TRBJ1-1 | TRBD1 | NA | TRBV6-6 | CASSSDREYTEAFF | TGTGCCAGCAGTTCCGACAGGGAATACACTGAAGCTTTCTTT
TRBJ1-1 | NA | NA | TRBV4-3 | CASSPGSLNTEAFF | TGCGCCAGCAGCCCCGGGTCGTTGAACACTGAAGCTTTCTTT
TRBJ1-2 | NA | few | TRBV21-1 | CASSKDEGPNYGYTF | TGTGCCAGCAGCAAAGACGAGGGCCCGAACTATGGCTACACCTTC
TRBJ2-3 | TRBD2 | NA | TRBV5-1 | CASSLVPDLAGGHDTQYF | TGCGCCAGCAGCTTGGTCCCCGATCTAGCGGGAGGTCACGATACGCAGTATTTT
TRBJ2-1 | TRBD2 | NA | TRBV30 | CAWSGGRLSSYNEQFF | TGTGCCTGGAGTGGCGGGAGGCTAAGCTCCTACAATGAGCAGTTCTTC
TRBJ1-1 | TRBD1 | NA | TRBV29-1 | CSAMGQGFTEAFF | TGCAGCGCCATGGGACAGGGATTCACTGAAGCTTTCTTT
TRBJ1-5 | TRBD1 | few | TRBV29-1 | CSVGQGEYQPQHF | TGCAGCGTGGGACAGGGCGAGTATCAGCCCCAGCATTTT
TRBJ2-7 | NA | NA | TRBV28 | CASSIQGLSYEQYF | TGTGCCAGCAGCATCCAGGGACTCTCCTACGAGCAGTACTTC
TRBJ1-6 | NA | NA | TRBV6-6 | CASTSNSPLHF | TGTGCCAGCACCTCGAATTCACCCCTCCACTTT
TRBJ1-2 | TRBD1 | NA | TRBV14 | CASSPGTGANYGYTF | TGTGCCAGCAGCCCTGGGACAGGGGCTAACTATGGCTACACCTTC
TRBJ2-3 | TRBD1 | NA | TRBV7-6 | CASSLDGTARTDTQYF | TGTGCCAGCAGCTTAGATGGGACAGCCCGCACAGATACGCAGTATTTT
TRBJ2-1 | NA | NA | TRBV7-2 | CASSLGVSVYNEQFF | TGTGCCAGCAGCTTAGGGGTTAGCGTATACAATGAGCAGTTCTTC
TRBJ1-4 | TRBD1 | NA | TRBV28 | CASLDRSEKLFF | TGTGCCAGCTTGGACAGGAGTGAAAAACTGTTTTTT
TRBJ2-3 | NA | NA | TRBV30 | CACLGRGRTDTQYF | TGTGCCTGTCTTGGCAGGGGGAGGACAGATACGCAGTATTTT
TRBJ2-5 | TRBD1 | NA | TRBV7-9 | CASSNPGQGQETQYF | TGTGCCAGCAGCAATCCGGGACAGGGGCAAGAGACCCAGTACTTC
TRBJ1-5 | NA | few | TRBV9 | CASSVGQLDQPQHF | TGTGCCAGCAGCGTAGGTCAGCTAGATCAGCCCCAGCATTTT
TRBJ2-3 | TRBD2 | NA | TRBV30 | CAWTLAGGTDTQYF | TGTGCCTGGACCCTAGCGGGGGGCACAGATACGCAGTATTTT